This TCR beta chain was obtained from a study of cytomegalovirus exposure and HLA in healthy donors (dated 2017 in TCRdb). In the study overall: In an earlier analysis of approximately 640 of the donors, 250 to 300 Gb of sequence data and 117 million unique TCR beta sequences from roughly 190 million T cells were reported. About 320 gigabases of sequencing data and approximately 93 million unique TCR sequences were included in an early release covering around 600 HLA-typed donors. Every repertoire in the discovery cohort had been generated on one and the same sequencing platform. Genome-wide SNP genotypes for about 60% of the 666 donors were used in a later genetic analysis, which treated that subset as a discovery cohort. The study profiled the T cell repertoires of some 610 subjects by immunosequencing and related them to cytomegalovirus serostatus. Donor age, sex, ethnicity and CMV serostatus were compiled together with the repertoire data. In an earlier analysis of about 590 of the donors, high-throughput TCR beta sequencing was used to judge whether each TCR beta V gene segment behaved as functional or pseudogenic. Because of strong linkage in the cohort, roughly 5 DR-DQ haplotypes were treated as single units for association and clustering. Rather than drawing on any new phenotypic data, the later analysis identified candidate immune exposures from TCR beta sequences and the way those sequences occurred across donors. High-throughput TCR immunosequencing, statistical association of individual TCRs with disease status, and machine learning were combined to predict cytomegalovirus infection status. The number of typed donors differed by locus: roughly 629-630 for A, B, C, DRB1 and DQB1; 500 to 550 for DQA1; roughly 600 for DPA1; and around 470 for DPB1. A separate validation cohort of some 130 different subjects was used in addition to the roughly 720-subject first cohort. HLA typing included class I and class II loci at four-digit resolution. To study patterns of TCR occurrence, a later analysis re-analyzed previously published TCR beta repertoires from around 670 donors and added high-resolution HLA genotyping. Among around 400 genotyped donors of the cohort, an average of roughly 230,000 unique TCR beta nucleotide sequences was sequenced per donor, of which about 19% were non-productive. Of the approximately 370 genotyped donors, 80% to 90% were placed in the genetic ancestry cluster associated with self-reported Caucasian donors. The study aimed to test whether signatures of past pathogen exposure could be identified by cataloging public T cell receptors. The study at large found these results: In vitro tests confirmed that a few of the cytomegalovirus-associated TCR beta chains recognize cytomegalovirus antigens. Compared with equally common non-associated chains, HLA-associated TCR beta chains in a later analysis were more clonally expanded and had lower generation probabilities. V-gene and J-gene trimming of TCR beta chains was associated with a missense DCLRE1C variant in a later genetic analysis, and the association was replicated in an independent cohort. A later analysis reported that several top co-occurrence clusters appeared linked to parvovirus B19, influenza, CMV and Epstein-Barr virus. Linkage disequilibrium might explain the correlated functional status among segregating V segments, but an unknown experimental factor could not be ruled out. According to a later genetic analysis, donors in an Asian-associated ancestry cluster had fewer N-insertions in productive TCRs than the approximately 700-donor mean. The sequencing pipeline was judged likely to have produced a cluster of highly shared sequence variants as a technical artifact. A further reported finding was that TCR beta sequences accurately predicted the HLA-A and HLA-B alleles for most subjects in the first cohort. Immune exposure information for the cohort was limited to CMV serostatus. According to the authors, the approach could potentially be generalized to other disease states and immunological phenotypes. Seventeen rarely observed V segments, including chromosome 9 orphons, were excluded from the earlier analysis of some 590 of the donors because counts were too low. Because the 87-base-pair reads could not distinguish some IMGT-functional V segments, including TRBV6-2 and TRBV6-3, those segments were excluded. In this cohort, only TCR beta chains were sequenced, and detectable features were limited by the absence of alpha or paired-chain data. While some public TCRs were present in many individuals, most TCR sequences turned up only very rarely across donors. Strong co-occurrence of HLA alleles, especially DR and DQ, made assigning TCR associations to individual alleles difficult. The presence/absence analyses assumed that sequencing depth was roughly uniform across donors, and that assumption may not be true. In the study, 150 to 200 TCR beta chains were listed as associated with cytomegalovirus. An earlier analysis of around 540 of the donors showed that most TCR beta V segments appeared in productive rearrangements either about 87% or about 30% of the time, which broadly matched IMGT annotations. In a later analysis, most CMV-associated TCR beta chains were found to appear HLA-restricted, with HLA associations seemingly driven largely by CMV exposure. In a later analysis, 16,951 TCR beta sequences were associated with specific HLA alleles at a false discovery rate of 0.05. The classifier was reported to diagnose cytomegalovirus status with high specificity and sensitivity in both the original cohort and the validation cohort. In a later analysis, the rate of TCR association differed among HLA loci, with DRB1 alleles having the most associated TCRs and HLA-C alleles having the fewest. Because HLA typing was missing for some donors at each locus, association tests included only the typed subset.

The cohort comprised fewer than 750 healthy bone marrow donors. Cohort members were all nominally healthy when sampled, although unrecorded immune exposures were likely present. The donor was CMV seropositive and was included in the group of 290 or so seropositive cohort members. Every donor gave a peripheral blood sample, and the peripheral blood mononuclear cells from that sample were used for TCR beta sequencing. The Qiagen DNeasy Blood Extraction Kit was used to extract genomic DNA from the blood cell samples. This clone was observed a handful of times. Its antigen target is currently unknown. No base-level quality is on record; no much larger clone is a single base apart. Library creation used the immunoSEQ multiplex PCR assay. For the multiplex PCR, a mixture combining 60 forward primers for TCR Vbeta segments and 13 reverse primers for TCR Jbeta segments was used. The CDR3 region of rearranged TCR beta genes was amplified from genomic DNA by a multiplex PCR assay. On the Illumina HiSeq System, the amplified TCR beta libraries were sequenced as 87-base-pair reads. On the study's bioinformatics: A later analysis tallied around 80 million unique TCR beta chains across the approximately 670 repertoires, and some 12 million of those chains were shared by two or more donors. Raw reads were error-corrected and collapsed into unique sequences with a nearest-neighbor algorithm that merged closely related sequences to remove PCR and sequencing errors. To assign V, D and J gene segments, CDR3 sequences were aligned to IMGT reference sequences. For a sequence to be retained, a match of at least six nucleotides was required to both a V gene segment and a J gene segment. A rearrangement counted as productive if the CDR3 had no stop codons and remained in frame with V and J, and every other rearrangement counted as non-productive. Following IMGT convention, CDR3 was defined as the stretch from the second conserved V-encoded cysteine to the conserved J-encoded phenylalanine. The earlier analysis of more than 450 of the donors excluded sequences that lacked an unambiguous match to a single V gene segment. In an earlier analysis of a few hundred of the donors, V segments were called functional above 56.7% productive rearrangements and were called segregating when the between-donor standard deviation exceeded 5%. A statistical classification framework was built for diagnosing cytomegalovirus status from the catalog of TCR beta chain sequences. In a later analysis, V and J genes were assigned by comparing TCR nucleotide sequences against IMGT/GENE-DB human TR gene sequences. The TCRdist pipeline was used in a later analysis to assign CDR3 sequences and most-parsimonious VDJ recombination scenarios. In a later analysis, each TCR beta chain was defined by its CDR3 amino acid sequence together with its V-gene family, and reads without a unique V-gene family were excluded. A later analysis removed nearly 600 highly shared, low-generation-probability nucleotide sequences to deal with suspected cross-contamination and a sequencing artifact. For each public chain, a later analysis derived a clonal expansion index from normalized ranks of inferred template counts within each repertoire. A later analysis computed generation probabilities with a VDJ recombination model fitted to out-of-frame rearrangements, and checked the results against IGoR. In a later analysis, TCR-TCR, TCR-HLA and TCR-CMV co-occurrence was scored with hypergeometric tests, and a repertoire-size bias correction was applied to TCR pairs. False discovery rates were estimated in a later analysis by permuting HLA or CMV assignments 20 times. In a later analysis, co-occurring TCRs were grouped using DBSCAN, with TCRdist sequence similarity added in when clustering inside HLA-allele-positive subsets. Co-occurrence clustering excluded repertoires with fewer than 30,000 or more than 120,000 public chains, plus five with anomalous nucleotide sharing. Not all clones reach the TCRdb copy of this immuneACCESS table, which keeps in-frame sequences only. Checked studies attribute under half of the gap to unresolved V genes and leave the rest unexplained. Clone size and V and J calls were adopted from that table, with D and trimming inferred from the DNA. The sample data list about 160,000 clones, and under 75% of these were observed just once. The ten largest account for approximately 7.1% of the sample.

The CDR3 sequence holds 14 residues, the cysteine and phenylalanine included. Only the CDR3 portion is preserved as DNA: 42 bases, with reading frame beginning at the first base. V has 5 bases trimmed and J has 5 bases trimmed; junction bases matching no gene number 6. The CDR1 and CDR2 encoded by the germline V gene are MNHNS and SASEGT. In this chain, TRBV6-1 is recombined with TRBJ1-3, and TRBD1 aligns with 7 junction nucleotides. The sample comprised PBMCs. This TCR came from a man in his forties or fifties in good health and CMV-seropositive. CDR3 loop: CASSPEGQRNTIYF. Here is the DNA: TGTGCCAGCAGTCCCGAGGGACAGCGAAACACCATATATTTT.